These 19 T cell receptor beta chains came from one sample sequenced in a study of T-cell reconstitution after alpha-beta-depleted transplantation in children. Preparation of the TCRbeta library involved a method that used unique molecular identifiers. TCRdb re-analysed the PCR reads in MiXCR, keeping a single row per CDR3 protein. The sample has about 78,000 distinct CDR3 sequences; roughly an eighth are singletons. Sequencing used PBMCs, mostly from graft donor cells, obtained 180 days after TCRalphabeta/CD19-depleted stem cell transplant. These receptors all stem from a male patient aged 2-15 years who had a stem cell transplant for acute lymphoblastic leukemia, so the T cells may come from the graft donor.

Ten or more counts support this clonotype. CDR3 bases: TGTGCCAGCAGCCTGCCGGGGCCGGGGGTTAGCTCCTACGAGCAGTACTTC. It is translated as CASSLPGPGVSSYEQYF. J is TRBJ2-7 and V is TRBV7-9, with D possibly matching TRBD2 (6 bases). CDR1 and CDR2 (germline): SEHNR, FQNEAQ (reference sequence). This CDR3 is 17 amino acids long. Deletions cut 5 bases from V and 0 bases from J, with 20 bases between.

This clonotype was observed a handful of times. The chain joins TRBV7-8 to TRBJ1-5; 9 nucleotides match TRBD1. The trim removed 4 bases at V and 7 bases at J, leaving 5 bases unmatched. This CDR3 has 14 residues. CDR1 and CDR2 from the germline V gene are SGHVS and FQNEAQ. CDR3 sequence (DNA): TGTGCCAGCAGCTGGGACAGGGTGGGGCAGCCCCAGCATTTT. Translated: CASSWDRVGQPQHF.

This clonotype was seen a few times. The chain couples TRBV5-1 to TRBJ2-7, with a weak D call TRBD2 (5 bases). The V gene lost 5 bases and the J gene lost 2 bases, with 11 bases spanning the gap. Germline V gene data show CDR1 as SGHRS and CDR2 as YFSETQ. The CDR3 spans 13 residues. The DNA of the CDR3 is TGCGCCAGCAGTTGGGCCGGGGCCTACGAGCAGTACTTC. Protein product: CASSWAGAYEQYF.

The rearrangement links TRBV7-9 to TRBJ1-2; TRBD1 is a possible D gene (6 bases). The V gene lost 2 bases and the J gene lost 4 bases, with 14 bases spanning the gap. CDR1 and CDR2 (germline): SEHNR, FQNEAQ (reference sequence). The CDR3 consists of 15 residues. The CDR3 region has the DNA TGTGCCAGCAGCTTACAGGGGAGAGGGAGCTATGGCTACACCTTC. Its protein is CASSLQGRGSYGYTF.

This clonotype was detected only a few times. This chain uses TRBV6-1 with TRBJ1-1; D is perhaps TRBD1 (5 bases). Germline CDR1 MNHNS, CDR2 SASEGT. The CDR3 is 12 amino acids. The V end was cut by 10 bases, the J end by 3 bases, with 12 bases between. In DNA, the CDR3 is TGTGCCACCGAGGGGACGTACACTGAAGCTTTCTTT. Amino acid sequence: CATEGTYTEAFF.

The chain employs TRBV6-1 and TRBJ2-1; D is ambiguous. In germline, CDR1 is MNHNS, CDR2 SASEGT. The CDR3 is made up of 11 amino acids. The V end lost 2 bases, the J end lost 9 bases, and 5 bases lay between the germline ends. CDR3 DNA sequence: TGTGCCAGCAGTGAATTGTTTGAGCAGTTCTTC. Translation: CASSELFEQFF.

The V and J genes are TRBV19 and TRBJ1-5; D possibly corresponds to TRBD1 (6 bases). Germline assignment: CDR1 LNHDA and CDR2 SQIVND (reference sequence). There are 16 residues in the CDR3. Deletions cut 5 bases from V and 2 bases from J, with 16 bases between. The CDR3 nucleotides are TGTGCCAGTAGTGCCCCGGGGGCCAAGGGCAATCAGCCCCAGCATTTT. Translated: CASSAPGAKGNQPQHF.

In its sample, this clonotype was seen a few times. The chain recombines TRBV28 with TRBJ2-5, with TRBD2 as a possible D gene (6 bases). This CDR3 is 14 amino acids long. Germline CDR1 reads MDHEN; CDR2 reads SYDVKM. V was clipped by 8 bases and J by 3 bases, with 16 bases between them. The CDR3: CASVVRGKKETQYF. CDR3 nucleotides: TGTGCCAGCGTTGTTCGGGGGAAAAAAGAGACCCAGTACTTC.

Ten or more counts support this clonotype. The chain employs TRBV29-1 and TRBJ2-2, with a weak D call TRBD2 (6 bases). The germline gives CDR1 SQVTM, CDR2 ANQGSEA. V lost 0 bases, J lost 0 bases, and 11 bases lay in between. This CDR3 is 16 amino acids long. CDR3 coding DNA: TGCAGCGTTGAAGATCAGGAGGGGCCGAACACCGGGGAGCTGTTTTTT. Protein product: CSVEDQEGPNTGELFF.

This clonotype turned up a few times. This chain connects TRBV12-3 or TRBV12-4 to TRBJ1-2; 7 nucleotides agree with TRBD1. J lost 3 bases, V lost 6 bases, and 10 bases had no gene match. The CDR3 length is 15 residues. The CDR3, as DNA: TGTGCCAGCAGCATACACAGGGGCAATCACTATGGCTACACCTTC. This translates into CASSIHRGNHYGYTF.

The chain employs TRBV5-6 and TRBJ2-5; D remains ambiguous. The length of the CDR3 is 13 residues. CDR1 SGHDT and CDR2 YYEEEE come from the germline V gene. V shed 6 bases and J shed 5 bases, with 14 bases lying between them. CDR3 DNA: TGTGCCAGCACCTCGATGGAGAGGGAGACCCAGTACTTC. Translating it yields CASTSMERETQYF.

This clonotype has only a few counts. The rearrangement uses TRBV7-9 and TRBJ2-7; D is possibly TRBD2 (7 bases). V lost 5 bases and J 3 bases, leaving 20 bases between the germline ends. Germline V gene data show CDR1 as SEHNR and CDR2 as FQNEAQ (reference sequence). The CDR3 loop spans 16 amino acids. The CDR3 here is CASSLLTGTTFYEQYF. DNA of the CDR3: TGTGCCAGCAGCCTTCTCACAGGGACTACCTTCTACGAGCAGTACTTC.

Only a few counts were recorded for this clonotype. The V and J genes are TRBV9 and TRBJ2-5; 7 nucleotides match TRBD2. The CDR3 covers 13 residues. Trimming cost V 3 bases and J 2 bases; bases outside gene matches: 1. In germline, CDR1 is SGDLS, CDR2 YYNGEE. CDR3 nucleotide sequence: TGTGCCAGCAGCGAGGGACTACAAGAGACCCAGTACTTC. It yields the protein CASSEGLQETQYF. Full variable domain (remainder filled in from reference TRBV9 and TRBJ2-5): DSGVTQTPKHLITATGQRVTLRCSPRSGDLSVYWYQQSLDQGLQFLIQYYNGEERAKGNILERFSAQQFPDLHSELNLSSLELGDSALYFCASSEGLQETQYFGPGTRLLVL.

This chain uses TRBV5-6 with TRBJ2-5, with no clear D. Trimming took off 3 bases at V and 4 bases at J, with 13 bases between the two ends. Germline V CDR1 and CDR2: SGHDT, YYEEEE. The CDR3 is 14 amino acids. The CDR3 DNA is TGTGCCAGCAGCTCAGCGACGGATGGAGAGACCCAGTACTTC. As protein: CASSSATDGETQYF.

As to this clonotype: At one boundary the junction diverges from the germline segment, which might be a read error. DNA for the CDR3: TGTGCTAGCACCTTGGGGCTAGCAAAAACAGATACGCAGTATTTT. This sequence encodes CASTLGLAKTDTQYF. The rearrangement links TRBV7-7 to TRBJ2-3; D is possibly TRBD1 or TRBD2 (5 bases each). This CDR3 is 15 amino acids long. Germline V lookup: CDR1 SSHAT, CDR2 FNYEAQ (reference sequence).

Here the CDR3 DNA reads TGTGCCAACGGACCCCCCCTTGGAGGGGAGACCTCCTACGAGCAGTACTTC. It translates to CANGPPLGGETSYEQYF. V gene TRBV9 combines with J gene TRBJ2-7; maybe TRBD2 (6 bases). The V gene lost 9 bases and the J gene lost 0 bases, with 25 bases spanning the gap. From germline, CDR1 is SGDLS and CDR2 YYNGEE. The CDR3 sequence is 17 residues long.

The chain couples TRBV18 to TRBJ2-5; no clear D. Germline V CDR1 and CDR2: KGHSH, LQKENI. The CDR3 sequence is 15 residues long. The ends were cut back, 4 bases at V and 5 bases at J, with 17 bases in the middle. This CDR3 is CASSQESALGETQYF. The CDR3 coding sequence is TGTGCCAGCTCACAAGAGTCAGCGTTGGGGGAGACCCAGTACTTC. Using reference TRBV18 and TRBJ2-5 for the parts outside the CDR3, the full variable domain is NAGVMQNPRHLVRRRGQEARLRCSPMKGHSHVYWYRQLPEEGLKFMVYLQKENIIDESGMPKERFSAEFPKEGPSILRIQQVVRGDSAAYFCASSQESALGETQYFGPGTRLLVL.

In its sample, this clonotype was seen a few times. This chain uses TRBV27 with TRBJ1-1; D unclear. The germline V gene encodes CDR1 MNHEY and CDR2 SMNVEV (reference sequence). CDR3 size: 13 residues. Trimming pared 5 bases from V and 0 bases from J, leaving 7 bases between. CDR3 sequence (DNA): TGTGCCAGCAGTATAGTGGTGAACACTGAAGCTTTCTTT. Protein: CASSIVVNTEAFF.

The chain joins TRBV19 to TRBJ1-2; D is unclear. CDR1 is LNHDA, CDR2 SQIVND, per germline (reference sequence). The length of the CDR3 is 14 residues. V dropped 11 bases and J dropped 5 bases, with 21 bases sitting between them. The CDR3 spells CAPKEGRETYGYTF. The CDR3, as DNA: TGTGCCCCTAAGGAAGGGAGAGAAACTTATGGCTACACCTTC.